This TCR beta chain emerged from a study of blood T cells in healthy people across ages. Each sample yielded at least 7 million isolated PBMCs. Whole-study findings and limits: Per million T cells, TCR beta diversity dropped roughly linearly as age increased.

Comment on this clonotype: Its cognate antigen is unknown.

A second PCR, run for about 6 to 11 cycles, used a sample-barcoded 5' primer plus a J-beta primer mix. Each CDR3 protein gets one entry after TCRdb re-called the 5' RACE reads with MiXCR. The sample includes 1.4 million or so distinct CDR3 sequences, about 42% seen only once; the top ten take approximately 4.1%. With 11 bases removed from V and 0 bases from J, the gap between germline ends came to 14 bases. This CDR3 spans 15 amino acids. Per the germline V gene, CDR1 is LGHNA and CDR2 is YSLEER. The chain employs TRBV4-3 and TRBJ1-6; D not certain. Material for sequencing was blood. The clonotype originates from a woman aged 18-35 years in good health. CDR3: CAPWLLSSYNSPLHF. CDR3 DNA sequence: TGCGCCCCCTGGCTCTTAAGCTCCTATAATTCACCCCTCCACTTT.